This paragraph covers one T cell receptor (beta chain) sequence. The target of this receptor is not known. Germline is not matched at one junction end, which may reflect a read error. The receptor library was made with multiplex PCR. The data were produced on an Illumina HiSeq 2500. Following protocols modified from ARM-PCR, the researchers constructed TCRbeta libraries through three rounds of nested PCR with primers (Table S4). Before sequencing, PCR products of 200-500 bp were excised from the gel and purified with the QIAquick gel extraction kit. The original pipeline was this. Trimmomatic was used to clean the reads, FLASH was used to merge the reads into complete CDR3 sequences, and MiTCR was used to assign the reads to V(D)J germline segments. Clonal diversity was computed as the inverse Simpson's index with VDJtools. In-frame sequences without a premature stop codon were defined as productive reads. TCRdb's own reprocessing of the public reads used fastp at Q25 and MiXCR and kept productive beta chains. Rows are combined by CDR3 protein, so each entry shows the most common genes and DNA. TCRdb's processing, not the authors', yielded these V and J calls. The table for this sample lists more than 55,000 distinct CDR3 sequences; 75% to 85% of them were counted only once. The ten largest make up 35% to 50% of the sample.

This entry is derived from a study of tumor and adjacent non-tumor tissue in lung cancer (dated by TCRdb to 2016 to 2018). The study in broad terms: Patients with adenocarcinoma (12), squamous cell carcinoma (2) and small cell lung cancer (1) were included in the cohort. Ages among the approximately 15 patients ranged from roughly 31 to 80 years, there were around ten men and 5 women, and disease was at TNM stage I to III. A total of some 130 million productive TCRbeta reads were generated by sequencing, corresponding to an average of about 4.2 million reads per sample. The study compared bulk TCRbeta repertoires between lung tumor tissue and matched distant non-tumor lung tissue from approximately 14 lung cancer patients. For each patient, one tumor sample and one normal lung sample were taken, giving about 29 paired specimens that underwent TCRbeta CDR3 sequencing. What the authors observed across the whole study: The sequencing platform is not named in the methods, and unique molecular identifiers are not mentioned. The top 100 clones accounted for a significantly larger cumulative portion of the repertoire in normal lung than in tumor tissue. Only about 15 patients were in the cohort, and the authors stated that larger samples and more detailed clinical data are needed. TCR diversity was significantly higher in younger patients, and greater tumor TCR diversity was associated with shorter overall survival and shorter disease-free survival. Tumor tissue showed significantly higher TCR diversity (inverse Simpson) than normal lung tissue, at about 410 vs 180 (P = 0.0075, Mann-Whitney U test). Because peripheral blood was not sequenced, the blood TCRbeta repertoires of the lung cancer patients in the study went unexamined.

RNA was isolated from bulk, unsorted tissue, and RNA quality was assessed with a NanoDrop ND-1000 and an Agilent 2100. Distant non-tumor tissue taken more than 3 cm from the tumor edge was used as the normal lung sample. The donors were newly diagnosed lung cancer patients admitted for thoracic surgery in China from August to November 2014 who had not received prior chemotherapy. Patients with previous radiotherapy or chemotherapy, or with another concurrent cancer, were excluded from the study. Surgical tissue pieces of 1-2 cm3 were preserved in RNAlater solution and were kept at -80 degrees C until use. Via the germline V gene, CDR1 is MNHEY and CDR2 SVGAGI. There are 13 amino acids in the CDR3, from cysteine to phenylalanine inclusive. Of all the DNA, just the CDR3 is kept, 39 bases in frame from base 1.

This clonotype was obtained from a man in his sixties with non-small cell lung cancer. This chain is built from TRBV6-5 and TRBJ2-1, with no confidently assigned D gene. The sample comprised distant non-tumor lung tissue. The DNA sequence is given as TGTGCCAGCAGTTGGGCAGTAGTCAATGAGCACTTCTTC. It translates as CASSWAVVNEHFF.